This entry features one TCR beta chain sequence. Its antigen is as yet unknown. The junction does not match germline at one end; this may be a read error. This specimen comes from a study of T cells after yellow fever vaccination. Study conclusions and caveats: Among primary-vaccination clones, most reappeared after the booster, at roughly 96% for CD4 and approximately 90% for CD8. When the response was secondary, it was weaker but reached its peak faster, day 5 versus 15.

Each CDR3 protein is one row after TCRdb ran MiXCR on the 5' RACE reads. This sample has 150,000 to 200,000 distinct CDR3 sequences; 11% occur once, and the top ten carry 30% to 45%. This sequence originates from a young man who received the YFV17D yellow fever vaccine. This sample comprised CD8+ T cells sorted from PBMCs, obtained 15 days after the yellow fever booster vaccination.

DNA of the CDR3: TGTACCAGCAGCTCCACTGTCTCTGGGGCCAACGTCCTGACTTTC. Translation gives CTSSSTVSGANVLTF. The gene calls are TRBV12-3 or TRBV12-4 and TRBJ2-6; D is unresolved. This CDR3 is built from 15 residues.